The sequence of this TCR beta chain was determined in a study of glioma-infiltrating T cells after dendritic cell vaccination. The protocol was immunoSEQ multiplex PCR, while the TCRdb copy is restricted to in-frame clones and leaves out a portion. The table has 70,000 to 100,000 clones, around 83% seen once. V lost 3 bases and J 4 bases, leaving 12 bases between the germline ends. Germline CDR1 reads SGHRS; CDR2 reads YFSETQ. This CDR3 is built from 14 residues. Time point indicated: after dendritic cell vaccination, including at tumor progression/relapse. Only patients with spare fresh-frozen tumor and over two years of follow-up were included.

The input for sequencing was blood, taken after dendritic cell vaccination. This TCR came from a human donor with glioblastoma. The chain recombines TRBV5-1 with TRBJ2-3; tentative D call: TRBD2 (7 bases). The chain's CDR3 is CASSSQGGADTQYF. DNA for the CDR3: TGCGCCAGCAGCTCACAGGGAGGGGCAGATACGCAGTATTTT.